This is a list of T cell receptor beta chains from one sample in a study of T cells in Graves' hyperthyroidism and ophthalmopathy. TCRdb reanalysed the multiplex PCR reads using MiXCR and keeps one entry per CDR3 protein. The sample shows fewer than 400,000 distinct CDR3 sequences, around a sixth of them seen only once. The specimen sequenced was blood. These receptor sequences come from a woman under 30 with Graves' hyperthyroidism that later progressed to Graves' ophthalmopathy. The conserved cysteine and the conserved F or W are not part of the CDR3 here. A D gene is named only where the DNA matches it firmly.

v_call: TRBV7-9; j_call: TRBJ1-1; cdr3_length: 11; d_call: NA; cdr3_aa: ASSLQLNTEAF
v_call: TRBV28; j_call: TRBJ2-7; cdr3_length: 12; d_call: TRBD1; cdr3_aa: ASSRTGGLWEQY
v_call: TRBV4-3; j_call: TRBJ1-5; cdr3_length: 13; d_call: NA; cdr3_aa: ASSQAQGNNQPQH
v_call: TRBV27; j_call: TRBJ1-2; cdr3_length: 13; d_call: NA; cdr3_aa: ASMPNREGDYGYT
v_call: TRBV7-3; j_call: TRBJ2-1; cdr3_length: 12; d_call: NA; cdr3_aa: AGSLTSDLREQF
v_call: TRBV7-2; j_call: TRBJ1-3; cdr3_length: 13; d_call: NA; cdr3_aa: ASSSNPGPGNTIY
v_call: TRBV6-2/TRBV6-3; j_call: TRBJ2-1; cdr3_length: 11; d_call: NA; cdr3_aa: ASSYSWFREQF
v_call: TRBV10-3; j_call: TRBJ2-3; cdr3_length: 13; d_call: TRBD2; cdr3_aa: VISPGLGDADTQY
v_call: TRBV19; j_call: TRBJ1-1; cdr3_length: 10; d_call: NA; cdr3_aa: ATKQGGTEAF
v_call: TRBV20-1; j_call: TRBJ2-3; cdr3_length: 12; d_call: NA; cdr3_aa: SARQGSHTDTQY